This T cell receptor beta chain was sequenced for a study of response to subunit inactivated influenza vaccine. TCRdb reanalysed the RT-PCR reads using MiXCR and keeps one entry per CDR3 protein. This sample has 400,000 to 650,000 distinct CDR3 sequences, with approximately 7.8% found just once. The study, taken as a whole, reports: New T cells are recruited in small numbers by each seasonal influenza vaccination, according to the authors' suggestion.

This clonotype was counted many times. Its antigen is not identified. The source is a man between 45 and 75 years old who received an inactivated influenza vaccine. The sample here was PBMCs from blood, taken 23 months after vaccination.

The CDR3 DNA reads TGCAGCGTTGGGACTAGCGGGAGCTACGAGCAGTACTTC. Its protein is CSVGTSGSYEQYF. The chain employs TRBV29-1 and TRBJ2-7; TRBD2 agrees at 13 bases. The germline V gene encodes CDR1 SQVTM and CDR2 ANQGSEA. The length of the CDR3 is 13 residues. V shed 4 bases and J 3 bases; nucleotides not matched to a gene: 0.